Listed here are 25 T cell receptor beta chains from one sample, sequenced in a study of T cell responses to AZD1222 COVID-19 vaccine. This table comes from immunoSEQ multiplex PCR, and its TCRdb copy is limited to in-frame clones, with some not included. The sample has just over 95,000 clones, 85% to 90% seen once. The sample here was peripheral blood, taken on day 0 of AZD1222 vaccination. The origin of the receptors is an adult in good health.

J is TRBJ2-3 and V is TRBV24-1; 7 bases match TRBD1. V shed 6 bases, J shed 1 base, and the junction held 3 bases outside the gene matches. The CDR3 is 14 amino acids. The germline V gene encodes CDR1 KGHDR and CDR2 SFDVKD. The CDR3 nucleotides read TGTGCCACCAGTACTACAGGGGGCACAGATACGCAGTATTTT. Protein: CATSTTGGTDTQYF.

This rearrangement joins TRBV7-2 to TRBJ2-1; TRBD2 might be the D (7 bases). V lost 9 bases and J lost 3, with 21 bases in between. CDR3 length: 16 amino acids. Germline V gene data show CDR1 as SGHTA and CDR2 as FQGNSA. CDR3: CASRSVAGAFYNEQFF. DNA of the CDR3: TGTGCCAGTCGAAGTGTTGCGGGGGCCTTCTACAATGAGCAGTTCTTC.

The CDR3: CASSIPDRSFNQPQHF. CDR3 sequence (DNA): TGTGCCAGTAGTATCCCGGACAGGTCCTTCAATCAGCCCCAGCATTTT. The gene calls are TRBV19 and TRBJ1-5; 7 bases are a match to TRBD1. Per germline, CDR1 LNHDA and CDR2 SQIVND (reference sequence). The CDR3 has 16 amino acids. The V gene end was trimmed by 3 bases and the J gene end by 3 bases; junction bases not matched to a gene: 8.

The V call is TRBV6-5, the J call TRBJ2-7; tentatively, D is TRBD1 or TRBD2 (7 bases each). Trimming left V 7 bases short and J 7 bases short, with 23 bases between. The CDR3 has 15 amino acids. Germline assignment: CDR1 MNHEY and CDR2 SVGAGI. CDR3: CASMGGWQGEGEQYF. The CDR3 DNA sequence: TGTGCCAGCATGGGAGGTTGGCAGGGGGAGGGGGAGCAGTACTTC.

The chain links TRBV24-1 to TRBJ2-2, with D possibly matching TRBD2 (5 bases). Per the germline V gene, CDR1 is KGHDR and CDR2 is SFDVKD. CDR3 length equals 12 residues. V dropped 9 bases and J dropped 7 bases, with 11 bases sitting between them. The CDR3 sequence is CATSGGGGELFF. The CDR3 coding sequence is TGTGCCACCTCAGGCGGAGGCGGGGAGCTGTTTTTT.

This sequence joins TRBV30 and TRBJ1-2; 10 nucleotides match TRBD1. The CDR3 extends over 13 amino acids. Losses at the gene ends were 0 bases for V and 10 bases for J; bases not matched to a gene: 5. Germline assignment: CDR1 GTSNPN and CDR2 SVGIG (reference sequence). The CDR3 region has the DNA TGTGCCTGGAGTGTAGGACAGGGGGGTGACTACACCTTC. This encodes CAWSVGQGGDYTF.

The rearrangement uses TRBV7-2 and TRBJ1-5; D gene ambiguous. The CDR3 consists of 14 residues. Germline V lookup: CDR1 SGHTA, CDR2 FQGNSA. Trimming removed 5 bases at V and 5 bases at J, with 13 bases between. CDR3: CASSPWTADQPQHF. The CDR3 DNA reads TGTGCCAGCAGCCCCTGGACGGCAGATCAGCCCCAGCATTTT. Full variable domain (rest looked up from reference TRBV7-2 and TRBJ1-5): GAGVSQSPSNKVTEKGKDVELRCDPISGHTALYWYRQSLGQGLEFLIYFQGNSAPDKSGLPSDRFSAERTGGSVSTLTIQRTQQEDSAVYLCASSPWTADQPQHFGDGTRLSIL.

The CDR3 is CASTRDTSGGYTF. CDR3 coding DNA: TGTGCTAGTACCAGGGATACGTCGGGAGGCTACACCTTC. The chain uses TRBV12-5 and TRBJ1-2; D possibly corresponds to TRBD1 (5 bases). This CDR3 is 13 amino acids long. CDR1 is LGHNT, CDR2 FRNRAP, per germline. V was shortened by 8 bases and J by 8 bases, with 18 bases between the two germline ends.

The rearrangement joins TRBV30 to TRBJ2-2; D is ambiguous. In germline, CDR1 is GTSNPN, CDR2 SVGIG (reference sequence). The CDR3 is 14 residues long. V lost 4 bases and J lost 0, with 9 bases in between. CDR3 in DNA: TGTGCCTGGACCAGGATCGCGAACACCGGGGAGCTGTTTTTT. Protein product: CAWTRIANTGELFF. Using reference TRBV30 and TRBJ2-2 for the parts outside the CDR3, the full variable domain is SQTIHQWPATLVQPVGSPLSLECTVEGTSNPNLYWYRQAAGRGLQLLFYSVGIGQISSEVPQNLSASRPQDRQFILSSKKLLLSDSGFYLCAWTRIANTGELFFGEGSRLTVL.

This clone was picked up a small number of times. The V and J genes are TRBV6-6 and TRBJ1-1; D unclear. The CDR3 is made up of 12 amino acids. From germline, CDR1 is MNHNY and CDR2 SVGAGI (reference sequence). V was cut by 2 bases and J by 6 bases, with 7 bases left in between. Here the CDR3 reads CASSYISPEAFF. The CDR3, as DNA: TGTGCCAGCAGTTACATAAGCCCTGAAGCTTTCTTT.

In this sample, this clone turned up once. The chain combines TRBV7-9 with TRBJ2-1; D unclear. The CDR3 covers 14 residues. V lost 0 bases and J 1 base, leaving 4 bases between the germline ends. CDR1 is SEHNR and CDR2 is FQNEAQ in the germline V gene (reference sequence). The CDR3 loop is CASSLAYSYNEQFF. The CDR3 DNA follows: TGTGCCAGCAGCTTAGCCTATTCCTACAATGAGCAGTTCTTC.

This chain links TRBV29-1 with TRBJ2-5; D is ambiguous. CDR3 length equals 12 residues. The V end lost 5 bases, the J end lost 3 bases, and 10 bases lay between the germline ends. Germline V gives CDR1 SQVTM, CDR2 ANQGSEA. The CDR3 nucleotides are TGCAGCGTTTTGACGGCCGAAGAGACCCAGTACTTC. As protein: CSVLTAEETQYF. Using reference TRBV29-1 and TRBJ2-5 for the parts outside the CDR3, the full variable domain is SAVISQKPSRDICQRGTSLTIQCQVDSQVTMMFWYRQQPGQSLTLIATANQGSEATYESGFVIDKFPISRPNLTFSTLTVSNMSPEDSSIYLCSVLTAEETQYFGPGTRLLVL.

The chain employs TRBV5-1 and TRBJ2-7; D remains unclear. The CDR3 runs to 15 residues. The germline V gene has CDR1 SGHRS and CDR2 YFSETQ. V gave up 4 bases and J gave up 2 bases, with 16 bases separating them. In DNA form, the CDR3 reads TGCGCCAGCAGCCACCCCGGGCAGTTCCCCTACGAGCAGTACTTC. Translation gives CASSHPGQFPYEQYF.

The CDR3 DNA is TGTGCCAGCTCACCACTAGCGGGGGCCACAGATACGCAGTATTTT. Translated, it gives CASSPLAGATDTQYF. The V call is TRBV18, the J call TRBJ2-3; TRBD2 matches 9 bases. Germline V CDR1 and CDR2: KGHSH, LQKENI. The CDR3 contains 15 residues. The trim removed 1 base at V and 2 bases at J, leaving 1 base unmatched.

The V call is TRBV5-4, the J call TRBJ2-5; 9 nucleotides agree with TRBD2. V lost 0 bases to trimming and J lost 1 base; unmatched junction nucleotides: 1. CDR1 SGHNT and CDR2 YYREEE come from the germline V gene (reference sequence). The CDR3 runs 15 residues. The CDR3 sequence is CASSLVLAGQETQYF. The CDR3 DNA follows: TGTGCCAGCAGCTTGGTACTAGCGGGCCAAGAGACCCAGTACTTC.

The chain links TRBV9 to TRBJ1-1; no reliable D call. Per germline, CDR1 SGDLS and CDR2 YYNGEE. This CDR3 region has 16 residues. V lost 4 bases, J lost 0 bases, and 16 bases lay in between. DNA of the CDR3: TGTGCCAGCAGCCCTCGACCGCCAGAGTTGAACACTGAAGCTTTCTTT. It is translated as CASSPRPPELNTEAFF.

This clone was observed a single time. The rearrangement joins TRBV5-4 to TRBJ2-2; D could derive from TRBD1 or TRBD2 (6 bases each). V lost 0 bases to trimming and J lost 6 bases, with 12 bases between them. This CDR3 has 15 residues. CDR1 is SGHNT, CDR2 YYREEE, per germline (reference sequence). This CDR3 is CASSLAGGTPGELFF. In DNA form, the CDR3 reads TGTGCCAGCAGCTTGGCTGGGGGGACACCCGGGGAGCTGTTTTTT.

The chain couples TRBV13 to TRBJ1-6; D perhaps matches TRBD1 (5 bases). The CDR3 consists of 17 residues. Germline lookup yields CDR1 PRHDT and CDR2 FYEKMQ (reference sequence). Trimming left V 6 bases short and J 0 bases short, with 15 bases between. The CDR3: CASREGLSSSYNSPLHF. The CDR3 DNA follows: TGTGCCAGCAGGGAGGGACTGTCGAGCTCCTATAATTCACCCCTCCACTTT. The full variable domain, its missing parts supplied by reference TRBV13 and TRBJ1-6, is AAGVIQSPRHLIKEKRETATLKCYPIPRHDTVYWYQQGPGQDPQFLISFYEKMQSDKGSIPDRFSAQQFSDYHSELNMSSLELGDSALYFCASREGLSSSYNSPLHFGNGTRLTVT.

The V and J genes are TRBV20-1 and TRBJ1-2; D is uncertain. V lost 3 bases and J 8 bases, leaving 10 bases between the germline ends. From germline, CDR1 is DFQATT and CDR2 SNEGSKA (reference sequence). The CDR3 runs to 11 residues. CDR3 sequence: CSASSVDGYTF. The DNA of the CDR3 is TGCAGTGCTAGTTCCGTCGACGGCTACACCTTC.

V gene TRBV5-1 combines with J gene TRBJ1-2; 7 nucleotides align to TRBD1. Germline CDR1 and CDR2: SGHRS and YFSETQ. V was pared by 2 bases and J by 4 bases, with 5 bases of the junction left unmatched. The CDR3 covers 14 residues. Here the CDR3 DNA reads TGCGCCAGCAGCTTCGGGCAGGGGGTCTATGGCTACACCTTC. Translating gives CASSFGQGVYGYTF.

In its sample, this clone was seen once. The chain has TRBV29-1 and TRBJ1-2; 7 nucleotides match TRBD1. The CDR3 spans 15 residues. Germline assignment: CDR1 SQVTM and CDR2 ANQGSEA. The V and J ends lost 6 bases and 5 bases, in that order; junction bases with no gene match: 15. CDR3 nucleotide sequence: TGCAGCGTCGCATCAATCCAGGGGGGTCGGTATGGCTACACCTTC. It codes for CSVASIQGGRYGYTF.

The chain carries TRBV5-4 and TRBJ1-4; tentative D call: TRBD1 (5 bases). The CDR3 is 14 residues long. From germline, CDR1 is SGHNT and CDR2 YYREEE (reference sequence). V was trimmed by 0 bases and J by 8 bases, leaving 11 bases between them. In DNA form, the CDR3 reads TGTGCCAGCAGCTTGGGGGGGGGAAAGGAAAAACTGTTTTTT. This codes for CASSLGGGKEKLFF.

This sequence joins TRBV6-5 and TRBJ1-4; D is undetermined. The CDR3 contains 15 residues. V was shortened by 0 bases and J by 0 bases, with 5 bases between the two germline ends. The germline CDR1 and CDR2 sequences are MNHEY and SVGAGI. CDR3 nucleotide sequence: TGTGCCAGCAGTTACTCCCTTACAACTAATGAAAAACTGTTTTTT. This gives the protein CASSYSLTTNEKLFF.

This clone was recorded once. V is TRBV6-7 and J is TRBJ1-1; no definite D call. Being an ORF, TRBV6-7 has a function that is uncertain. The V gene lost 7 bases and the J gene lost 1 base, with 10 bases spanning the gap. The CDR3 has 13 residues. CDR3 sequence: CASKFTENTEAFF. DNA for the CDR3: TGTGCCAGCAAGTTCACAGAGAACACTGAAGCTTTCTTT.

This clone was picked up one time. The chain links TRBV25-1 to TRBJ1-1; D not certain. V dropped 4 bases and J dropped 8 bases, with 11 bases sitting between them. Germline values: CDR1 MGHDK, CDR2 SYGVNS. The CDR3 is 12 amino acids. The CDR3: CASSADGTEAFF. The CDR3 DNA reads TGTGCCAGCAGTGCCGACGGAACCGAAGCTTTCTTT.